The 19 T cell receptor beta chains given below trace back to one sample, sequenced in a study of blood T cell repertoires in COVID-19. Sequencing was performed with immunoSEQ multiplex PCR; in TCRdb, only in-frame clones are kept and a portion is missing. The sample lists under 350,000 clones, roughly 90% occurring once. Material for sequencing was peripheral blood. These receptors came from a man aged 50 to 60 with acute or convalescent COVID-19.

This chain connects TRBV3-1 (or the pseudogene TRBV3-2) to TRBJ1-1; 9 bases map to TRBD1. CDR1 and CDR2 (germline): LGHDT, YNNKEL (reference sequence). This CDR3 region has 16 residues. The trim removed 0 bases at V and 4 bases at J, leaving 6 bases unmatched. In nucleotides, the CDR3 is TGTGCCAGCAGCCAAGATCGGGACAGGGTTGCCACTGAAGCTTTCTTT. Protein sequence: CASSQDRDRVATEAFF.

This chain links TRBV10-2 with TRBJ2-5; D possibly corresponds to TRBD1 (6 bases). CDR1 WSHSY and CDR2 SAAADI come from the germline V gene. The CDR3 has 15 amino acids. Trimming stripped 3 bases from V and 1 base from J, with 12 bases between. The chain's CDR3 is CASSEVHRVQETQYF. Written as DNA, the CDR3 is TGCGCCAGCAGTGAAGTCCACAGGGTCCAAGAGACCCAGTACTTC.

This clone came up once. The chain joins TRBV30 to TRBJ1-2, with 7 bases that match TRBD1. Trimming removed 2 bases from V and 9 bases from J; junction bases left unmatched: 6. The CDR3 is 12 residues long. In germline, CDR1 is GTSNPN, CDR2 SVGIG (reference sequence). The CDR3 DNA follows: TGTGCCTGGAGTCCTAGACAGGGTCGCTACACCTTC. It specifies CAWSPRQGRYTF.

The sample holds one count of this clone. The V gene is TRBV6-5, the J gene TRBJ2-1; the D is unclear. Trimming removed 2 bases from V and 0 bases from J, with 11 bases in between. Germline V gene sequence: CDR1 MNHEY, CDR2 SVGAGI. The CDR3 totals 16 residues. The CDR3 here is CASSYGQALSYNEQFF. The CDR3 region has the DNA TGTGCCAGCAGTTACGGGCAGGCCCTCTCCTACAATGAGCAGTTCTTC.

The chain links TRBV30 to TRBJ1-5; D may be TRBD1 (5 bases). Between the trimmed V and J ends, which lost 2 bases and 4 bases, there was a span of 15 bases. Per the germline V gene, CDR1 is GTSNPN and CDR2 is SVGIG (reference sequence). This CDR3 is 15 amino acids long. The CDR3 protein is CAWSRDSGGNQPQHF. The CDR3 region has the DNA TGTGCCTGGAGTCGAGACAGCGGGGGGAATCAGCCCCAGCATTTT.

This clone was detected only once. The genes are TRBV12-5 and TRBJ1-1; D is unclear. The CDR3 contains 15 residues. Trimming took off 1 base at V and 0 bases at J, with 9 bases between the two ends. From germline, CDR1 is LGHNT and CDR2 FRNRAP. CDR3 nucleotides: TGTGCTAGTGGTTTGGGAGACATCTTGAACACTGAAGCTTTCTTT. It codes for CASGLGDILNTEAFF. Full variable domain (missing parts from reference TRBV12-5 and TRBJ1-1): DARVTQTPRHKVTEMGQEVTMRCQPILGHNTVFWYRQTMMQGLELLAYFRNRAPLDDSGMPKDRFSAEMPDATLATLKIQPSEPRDSAVYFCASGLGDILNTEAFFGQGTRLTVV.

The V and J genes are TRBV30 and TRBJ2-7; D perhaps matches TRBD2 (6 bases). V was clipped by 4 bases and J by 7 bases, with 11 bases between them. This CDR3 is built from 11 residues. The germline V gene encodes CDR1 GTSNPN and CDR2 SVGIG (reference sequence). The CDR3 DNA sequence: TGTGCCTGGACCATCGGGGGTGAGCAGTACTTC. Translation: CAWTIGGEQYF. Full variable domain (outside the CDR3, taken from reference TRBV30 and TRBJ2-7): SQTIHQWPATLVQPVGSPLSLECTVEGTSNPNLYWYRQAAGRGLQLLFYSVGIGQISSEVPQNLSASRPQDRQFILSSKKLLLSDSGFYLCAWTIGGEQYFGPGTRLTVT.

The gene calls are TRBV2 and TRBJ1-5, with TRBD1 as a possible D gene (6 bases). Trimming shortened V by 6 bases and J by 5 bases, and 14 bases separated the two germline ends. The CDR3 totals 14 residues. Germline V gene data show CDR1 as SNHLY and CDR2 as FYNNEI. This chain's CDR3 is CASRQQGGHQPQHF. The CDR3 DNA sequence: TGTGCCAGCAGGCAACAGGGAGGGCATCAGCCCCAGCATTTT.

In its sample, this clone was seen a few times. CDR3 loop: CASSQGPLTQYF. The CDR3, as DNA: TGTGCCAGCAGCCAGGGGCCACTCACGCAGTATTTT. The chain couples TRBV3-1 (or the pseudogene TRBV3-2) to TRBJ2-3; D may be TRBD1 (5 bases). The germline gives CDR1 LGHDT, CDR2 YNNKEL (reference sequence). Between the trimmed V and J ends, which lost 3 bases and 9 bases, there was a span of 10 bases. CDR3 length equals 12 residues.

This sequence joins TRBV6-6 and TRBJ2-7; the D is unclear. Germline lookup yields CDR1 MNHNY and CDR2 SVGAGI (reference sequence). This CDR3 has 15 residues. Deletions cut 3 bases from V and 2 bases from J, with 14 bases between. The CDR3 loop reads CASSYLDWITYEQYF. The CDR3 DNA reads as TGTGCCAGCAGTTATCTCGACTGGATCACCTACGAGCAGTACTTC.

The sample holds one count of this clone. The chain carries TRBV14 and TRBJ2-2; 9 bases match TRBD1. Germline V CDR1 and CDR2: SGHDN, FVKESK. Germline trimming cut 2 bases from V and 1 base from J; bases unmatched to any gene: 8. The CDR3 runs 18 residues. The CDR3 reads CASSQSDRGVLNTGELFF. The DNA for the CDR3 is TGTGCCAGCAGCCAATCGGACAGGGGAGTTTTGAACACCGGGGAGCTGTTTTTT.

The chain employs TRBV4-2 and TRBJ1-6; D remains unclear. V was shortened by 3 bases and J by 7 bases, with 16 bases between the two germline ends. The germline CDR1 and CDR2 sequences are LGHNA and YNFKEQ. The CDR3 totals 16 residues. The CDR3 sequence: CASSQDPGRPNSPLHF. The CDR3 bases are TGTGCCAGCAGCCAGGACCCCGGGAGACCGAATTCACCCCTCCACTTT.

The chain couples TRBV11-3 to TRBJ2-1; TRBD2 is a possible D gene (5 bases). The germline V and J ends were trimmed by 5 bases and 0 bases, with 11 bases remaining between them. The germline CDR1 and CDR2 sequences are SGHNT and YENEEA. The CDR3 is 15 amino acids. The CDR3 DNA reads TGTGCCAGCAGCCCCAGGAGCGGCTCCTACAATGAGCAGTTCTTC. The encoded protein is CASSPRSGSYNEQFF.

This chain connects TRBV7-6 to TRBJ1-2, with 8 bases that match TRBD1. Trimming cost V 5 bases and J 5 bases; bases outside gene matches: 13. The CDR3 has 16 amino acids. CDR1 and CDR2 (germline): SGHVS, FNYEAQ. CDR3 coding DNA: TGTGCCAGCAGCCCGAGGGGGCGGCAGGGGGCGTATGGCTACACCTTC. Its translation is CASSPRGRQGAYGYTF.

This rearrangement joins TRBV2 to TRBJ1-1; 7 nucleotides line up with TRBD1. The V and J ends lost 7 bases and 0 bases, in that order; junction bases with no gene match: 5. The CDR3 contains 14 residues. Germline V CDR1 and CDR2: SNHLY, FYNNEI. CDR3 amino acids: CASTGQIMNTEAFF. The DNA of the CDR3 is TGTGCCAGCACGGGACAGATCATGAACACTGAAGCTTTCTTT.

The chain recombines TRBV2 with TRBJ2-1, with 7 bases aligning to TRBD2. V shed 6 bases, J shed 0 bases, and the junction held 8 bases outside the gene matches. Germline V gives CDR1 SNHLY, CDR2 FYNNEI. This CDR3 comprises 16 residues. CDR3 protein: CASSRLGGGSYNEQFF. The CDR3 coding sequence is TGTGCCAGCAGCCGTCTGGGGGGGGGCTCCTACAATGAGCAGTTCTTC.

The genes are TRBV20-1 and TRBJ1-2, with D perhaps TRBD1 (6 bases). The CDR3 totals 12 residues. The germline V and J ends were trimmed by 3 bases and 7 bases, with 12 bases remaining between them. Germline lookup yields CDR1 DFQATT and CDR2 SNEGSKA (reference sequence). CDR3 coding DNA: TGCAGTGCTAGTCCAGGGGCGTTTGGCTACACCTTC. This sequence encodes CSASPGAFGYTF.

The chain is built from TRBV10-2 and TRBJ2-1; D gene uncertain. CDR3 size: 12 residues. The V end was cut by 0 bases, the J end by 8 bases, with 5 bases between. Looked up from germline, CDR1 is WSHSY and CDR2 is SAAADI. CDR3 DNA sequence: TGCGCCAGCAGTGAGTCGACTTATGAGCAGTTCTTC. Protein product: CASSESTYEQFF.

This clone was seen a handful of times. Written as DNA, the CDR3 is TGTGCCAGCAGTTTTAGGGGAATTAGCGAGCAGTACTTC. Its protein product is CASSFRGISEQYF. The V and J genes are TRBV27 and TRBJ2-7; maybe TRBD1 (5 bases). The CDR3 sequence is 13 residues long. Germline-derived CDR1 and CDR2 are MNHEY and SMNVEV (reference sequence). Trimming pared 3 bases from V and 6 bases from J, leaving 12 bases between.